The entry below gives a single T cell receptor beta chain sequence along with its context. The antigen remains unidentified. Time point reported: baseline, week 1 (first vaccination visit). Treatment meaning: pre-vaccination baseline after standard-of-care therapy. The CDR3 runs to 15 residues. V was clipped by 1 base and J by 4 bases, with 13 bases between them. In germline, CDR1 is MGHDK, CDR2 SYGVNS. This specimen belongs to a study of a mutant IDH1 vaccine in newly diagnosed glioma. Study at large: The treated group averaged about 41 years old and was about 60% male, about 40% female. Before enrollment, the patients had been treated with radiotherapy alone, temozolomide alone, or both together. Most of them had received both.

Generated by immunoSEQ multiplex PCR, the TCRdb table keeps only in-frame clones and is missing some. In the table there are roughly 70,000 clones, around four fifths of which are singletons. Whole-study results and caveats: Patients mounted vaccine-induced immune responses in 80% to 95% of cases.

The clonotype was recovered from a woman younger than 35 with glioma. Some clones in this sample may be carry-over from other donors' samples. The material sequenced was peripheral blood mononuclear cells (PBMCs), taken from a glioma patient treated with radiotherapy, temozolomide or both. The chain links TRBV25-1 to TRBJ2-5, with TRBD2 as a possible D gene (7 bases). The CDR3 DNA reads TGTGCCAGCAGTGAATTCCGGGGGGCCCGAGAGACCCAGTACTTC. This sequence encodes CASSEFRGARETQYF.